These T cell receptor beta chains were read from a single sample in a study of blood T cell repertoires in COVID-19. TCRdb keeps only in-frame clones here, not all; method: immunoSEQ multiplex PCR. Of about 410,000 clones in the sample, roughly 88% are singletons; the top ten hold less than 0.75%. Material for sequencing was PBMCs or T cells enriched from blood (not recorded which). Source of these receptors: a man aged 18 to 29 who had recovered from COVID-19. Both conserved end residues are part of each CDR3. The D gene is left open where the match is weak. Not every row has a clone size; where given, it reads once, few, many or a size class.

d_call	v_call	j_call	clone_size	cdr3_nt	cdr3_aa
.	TRBV5-4	TRBJ1-3	.	TGTGCCAGCAGCTTAGCTATGGGCTCCTCTGGAAACACCATATATTTT	CASSLAMGSSGNTIYF
.	TRBV28	TRBJ2-3	once	TGTGCCAGCAGTTTACCCGGGAATACGCAGTATTTT	CASSLPGNTQYF
.	TRBV28	TRBJ1-1	.	TGTGCCAGCAGTCAGGGTGGTGGGAACACTGAAGCTTTCTTT	CASSQGGGNTEAFF
TRBD1	TRBV7-9	TRBJ1-4	.	TGTGCCAGCAGCTTAGCGAACAGGGGGCTTGAAAAACTGTTTTTT	CASSLANRGLEKLFF
TRBD2	TRBV24-1	TRBJ2-7	.	TGTGCCACCAGAAGTTTCGACGGACTAGCGATCGGCGAGCAGTACTTC	CATRSFDGLAIGEQYF
TRBD1	TRBV2	TRBJ1-3	.	TGTGCCAGCAGTGCGGACAGGGGGGGAAACACCATATATTTT	CASSADRGGNTIYF
.	TRBV27	TRBJ2-1	once	TGTGCCAGCAGTGTAACAGGGAATGCCTACAATGAGCAGTTCTTC	CASSVTGNAYNEQFF
.	TRBV5-1	TRBJ1-4	.	TGCGCCAGCAGCCCGGCGGGGGCAACTAATGAAAAACTGTTTTTT	CASSPAGATNEKLFF
TRBD2	TRBV6-5	TRBJ2-5	.	TGTGCCAGCAGGGGATCCCGGGAGGGAAAAGAGACCCAGTACTTC	CASRGSREGKETQYF
.	TRBV7-9	TRBJ1-4	.	TGTGCCAGCAGCTTTGGTACAGCCACACCCGTTAATGAAAAACTGTTTTTT	CASSFGTATPVNEKLFF
TRBD1	TRBV19	TRBJ1-2	.	TGTGCCAGTAGTACGGGACAGGACTATGGCTACACCTTC	CASSTGQDYGYTF
.	TRBV2	TRBJ1-1	.	TGTGCCAGCAGTGAAGCGGGCAGATTGAACACTGAAGCTTTCTTT	CASSEAGRLNTEAFF
TRBD1	TRBV3-1/TRBV3-2	TRBJ1-5	.	TGTGCCAGCAGCCAATCCGACAGGGGTAGCAATCAGCCCCAGCATTTT	CASSQSDRGSNQPQHF
TRBD1	TRBV7-9	TRBJ1-2	.	TGTGCCAGCAGCTCCTACTTACAGGGGAACTATGGCTACACCTTC	CASSSYLQGNYGYTF
TRBD1	TRBV2	TRBJ1-5	.	TGTGCCAGCAGTGAATGGACAGGGGATCAGCCCCAGCATTTT	CASSEWTGDQPQHF
.	TRBV28	TRBJ1-3	few	TGTGCCAGCAGTTTCCAGGTATCTGGAAACACCATATATTTT	CASSFQVSGNTIYF
.	TRBV6-5	TRBJ2-7	.	TGTGCCAGCAGCCCAGGGGTTTTCAGCTCCTACGAGCAGTACTTC	CASSPGVFSSYEQYF